The following is a TCR beta chain sequence with its context. Its antigen is not known. The data were obtained in a study of CD8 T cells in ankylosing spondylitis. Findings of the study overall: Characteristic, it appeared, of ankylosing spondylitis blood was a TCR beta motif of seven or eight highly homologous variants.

V dropped 0 bases and J dropped 7; count of bases not matched to a gene: 21. From germline, CDR1 is DFQATT and CDR2 SNEGSKA (reference sequence). The length of the CDR3 is 19 residues. TCRdb analysed the 5' RACE reads with MiXCR anew, one entry per CDR3 protein. The sample consists of about 440,000 distinct CDR3 sequences, 17% of them appearing once. The chain employs TRBV20-1 and TRBJ2-1; 7 nucleotides agree with TRBD2. Material: blood, either unsorted or a sorted T cell fraction (not recorded which). The sequence was obtained from a male donor with ankylosing spondylitis. The CDR3 DNA is TGCAGTGCTAGAGATGCCCGGGAGGAAGCGAGAGGGCCGGGGAATGAGCAGTTCTTC. Translation: CSARDAREEARGPGNEQFF.